This T cell receptor beta chain was identified during a study of T-cell reconstitution after alpha-beta-depleted transplantation in children. CDR3 length: 13 residues. The germline V gene encodes CDR1 MNHNY and CDR2 SVGAGI (reference sequence). V lost 7 bases to trimming and J lost 7 bases; unmatched junction nucleotides: 9. Preparation of the TCRbeta library involved a method that used unique molecular identifiers. TCRdb called the PCR reads again in MiXCR, with one record for every CDR3 protein. This sample yields 120,000 or so distinct CDR3 sequences, of which around 10% are seen a single time; 8% belongs to the top ten. Many counts were recorded for this clonotype.

This clonotype originated in a human donor who donated a stem cell graft to a child with acute lymphoblastic leukemia. The chain recombines TRBV6-6 with TRBJ2-7; 8 bases align to TRBD1. The sequencing used PBMCs from the stem cell graft donor, collected from the stem cell graft. CDR3 nucleotides: TGTGCCAGCACCGGGGACAGGTCGGGAGAGCAGTACTTC. Translating gives CASTGDRSGEQYF.